Here is one T cell receptor (beta chain) with its context. The count of this clone is one. The specificity of this receptor is unknown. Base qualities are not at hand, and no much larger clone is one base apart. Relative to germline, V is 4 bases shorter and J is 7 bases shorter, with 14 bases between their ends. As encoded in the germline V gene, CDR1 is SNHLY while CDR2 is FYNNEI. The CDR3 covers 13 residues, taking in both the cysteine and the phenylalanine. Only the CDR3 DNA is retained, 39 bases long and in frame from the first base. This entry belongs to a study of blood T cell repertoires in COVID-19 (dated by TCRdb to about 2020). Study-level background: The collaborator samples originated in the United States, Italy and Spain and spanned the acute and convalescent phases of COVID-19. Sample metadata almost always included a de-identified subject ID, COVID-19 status, age in years and sex. HLA class I and class II types, where available, came from metadata supplied by the sample provider rather than from assay-based typing. The repertoires were released in a freely available public database intended as a resource for research on the immune response to SARS-CoV-2. Deeply sampled blood TCRbeta repertoires from subjects exposed to, actively infected with, or recovered from COVID-19 were included in the dataset. Samples came from the ongoing ImmuneRACE study (first 160 participants) plus 1,254 subjects from 6 global collaborators. The prospective study material was composed of cDNA or gDNA derived from T cells, B-cell-depleted T cells, or PBMCs. General study outcomes and caveats: How much clinical and demographic metadata was included differed by source and by participant, and the metadata was provided uncurated.

TCRbeta CDR3 regions were amplified from genomic DNA by means of the immunoSEQ Assay, a bias-controlled multiplex PCR. The authors' analysis ran thus. Nucleated cell counts per sample were estimated from amplification of reference gene primers within the assay. Sequence reads were collapsed and filtered to measure the absolute abundance of every unique TCRbeta CDR3 rearrangement. For each sample, productive Simpson clonality was calculated by taking the square root of Simpson's diversity index across productive rearrangements. The source is immuneACCESS, and TCRdb retained only in-frame sequences with V and J called. Part of the clones is not carried over; for the studies checked, unresolved V genes explain less than half of this, and the remainder is unexplained. That table furnishes V, J and clone size, whereas the DNA furnished D and trimming. This sample comprises 100,000 to 150,000 clones, around 81% of them detected only once. The ten largest clones add up to 10% to 15% of the sample.

Each collaborating institution followed its own protocols to collect whole blood in K2EDTA tubes. For TCRbeta analysis, collaborator samples were shipped as frozen whole blood, as isolated PBMCs, or as DNA extracted from either sample type. The TCR originated in a man between 60 and 75 years old with acute or convalescent COVID-19. The sequenced sample consisted of peripheral blood. Recombination linked TRBV2 to TRBJ2-7; TRBD2 is perhaps the D gene, given 6 matching bases. The CDR3 here reads CASSGDSAGEQYF. The nucleotide sequence reads TGTGCCAGCAGTGGGGACTCTGCGGGGGAGCAGTACTTC.